What follows are 21 T cell receptor beta chains derived from one specimen sequenced in a study of T-cell reconstitution after alpha-beta-depleted transplantation in children. A TCRbeta library incorporating unique molecular identifiers was prepared. TCRdb passed the PCR reads through MiXCR, listing each CDR3 protein once. The sample has approximately 590,000 distinct CDR3 sequences, roughly 10% seen once. The material was PBMCs from the stem cell graft donor, obtained from the stem cell graft. The receptors were gathered from a human donor who donated a stem cell graft to a child with acute myeloid leukemia.

This clonotype was seen ten or more times. V usage is TRBV20-1 and J usage is TRBJ1-1; D is perhaps TRBD1 (5 bases). V gave up 1 base and J gave up 2 bases, with 11 bases separating them. CDR1 is DFQATT and CDR2 is SNEGSKA in the germline V gene (reference sequence). The CDR3 sequence is 14 residues long. This CDR3 reads CSARARTTNTEAFF. In DNA form, the CDR3 reads TGCAGTGCTAGAGCAAGGACAACCAACACTGAAGCTTTCTTT.

In this sample, this clonotype turned up a few times. V is TRBV20-1 and J is TRBJ2-5, with D possibly matching TRBD2 (8 bases). The CDR3 consists of 18 residues. The germline V gene encodes CDR1 DFQATT and CDR2 SNEGSKA (reference sequence). Trimming pared 5 bases from V and 5 bases from J, leaving 30 bases between. The CDR3 loop is CSAAPSGGSGISGETQYF. In DNA form, the CDR3 reads TGCAGTGCTGCACCATCAGGGGGTAGCGGGATCTCAGGGGAGACCCAGTACTTC.

The V call is TRBV20-1, the J call TRBJ1-5; 9 positions agree with TRBD1. The CDR3 runs 16 residues. Germline CDR1 reads DFQATT; CDR2 reads SNEGSKA (reference sequence). Unmatched junction bases numbered 5, after V lost 1 base and J lost 1 base. In DNA, the CDR3 is TGCAGTGCTAGAGTGATCACAGGGGGCAGCAATCAGCCCCAGCATTTT. Translating gives CSARVITGGSNQPQHF.

Ten or more counts support this clonotype. V gene TRBV15 combines with J gene TRBJ2-7; perhaps TRBD2 as D (7 bases). CDR1 and CDR2 (germline): LNHNV, YYDKDF (reference sequence). This CDR3 contains 13 residues. The V gene lost 7 bases and the J gene lost 3 bases, with 13 bases spanning the gap. CDR3 residues: CATMGGLSYEQYF. The CDR3 coding sequence is TGTGCCACCATGGGGGGGCTAAGCTACGAGCAGTACTTC.

This clonotype was seen many times. The chain is built from TRBV7-2 and TRBJ1-5; D is possibly TRBD1 (5 bases). CDR3 length: 15 amino acids. The germline CDR1 and CDR2 sequences are SGHTA and FQGNSA. V lost 0 bases, J lost 7 bases, and 13 bases lay in between. CDR3 in amino acids: CASSLAAQVRQPQHF. CDR3 nucleotides: TGTGCCAGCAGCTTAGCGGCACAGGTAAGGCAGCCCCAGCATTTT.

The gene calls are TRBV30 and TRBJ1-5; D not certain. V lost 3 bases and J lost 0, with 9 bases in between. CDR1 is GTSNPN and CDR2 is SVGIG in the germline V gene (reference sequence). This CDR3 is 14 amino acids long. CDR3 region: CAWRDGYSNQPQHF. The CDR3 nucleotides read TGTGCCTGGAGGGACGGATATAGCAATCAGCCCCAGCATTTT. The full variable domain, with the rest looked up from reference TRBV30 and TRBJ1-5, is SQTIHQWPATLVQPVGSPLSLECTVEGTSNPNLYWYRQAAGRGLQLLFYSVGIGQISSEVPQNLSASRPQDRQFILSSKKLLLSDSGFYLCAWRDGYSNQPQHFGDGTRLSIL.

This chain links TRBV29-1 with TRBJ2-4; 9 bases map to TRBD2. Germline V gives CDR1 SQVTM, CDR2 ANQGSEA. V was clipped by 2 bases and J by 7 bases; unmatched bases: 12. The CDR3 has 16 residues. CDR3 residues: CSVESHSGSGANIQYF. CDR3 sequence (DNA): TGCAGCGTTGAAAGCCATAGCGGGAGTGGTGCTAACATTCAGTACTTC.

The genes are TRBV19 and TRBJ2-1, with TRBD2 matching 8 bases. V lost 5 bases, J lost 2 bases, and 8 bases stayed unmatched. Germline loops: CDR1 LNHDA, CDR2 SQIVND (reference sequence). The CDR3 extends over 16 amino acids. Written as DNA, the CDR3 is TGTGCCAGTAGTTGGGCTAGCGGGCTTCCCTACAATGAGCAGTTCTTC. Its translation: CASSWASGLPYNEQFF.

This clonotype occurred a few times. V is TRBV3-1 and J is TRBJ1-1; D gene ambiguous. This CDR3 region has 11 residues. Germline V lookup: CDR1 LGHDT, CDR2 YNNKEL (reference sequence). V lost 1 base to trimming and J lost 7 bases, with 4 bases between them. The CDR3 DNA sequence: TGTGCCAGCAGCCAAGCAGGTGAAGCTTTCTTT. Translation: CASSQAGEAFF.

The rearrangement uses TRBV16 and TRBJ1-6; D is uncertain. V lost 0 bases and J lost 6, with 9 bases in between. Germline V CDR1 and CDR2: KGHSY, FQNENV. This CDR3 has 15 amino acids. CDR3 DNA: TGTGCCAGCAGCCAATCGCGACTGGGTAATTCACCCCTCCACTTT. Translated: CASSQSRLGNSPLHF.

The V and J genes are TRBV10-3 and TRBJ2-3; D possibly corresponds to TRBD1 (6 bases). The germline V gene has CDR1 ENHRY and CDR2 SYGVKD. The CDR3 loop spans 13 amino acids. Trimming took 7 bases from V and 4 from J, leaving 12 bases between them. As DNA, the CDR3 is TGTGCCATCACAGTACAGGGCGCAGATACGCAGTATTTT. Amino acids: CAITVQGADTQYF.

V is TRBV7-2 and J is TRBJ1-2; D not certain. V lost 3 bases, J lost 6 bases, and 14 bases lay in between. The CDR3 is 14 residues long. CDR1 is SGHTA, CDR2 FQGNSA, per germline. CDR3 nucleotides: TGTGCCAGCAGCTTGGGTCGAGATAGGGATGGCTACACCTTC. It yields the protein CASSLGRDRDGYTF.

CDR3 DNA: TGTGCCTGGGGTCACCTCAGCTCTGGAAACACCATATATTTT. It specifies CAWGHLSSGNTIYF. The genes are TRBV30 and TRBJ1-3; no reliable D call. V shed 5 bases and J shed 0 bases, with 11 bases lying between them. There are 14 residues in the CDR3. Germline assignment: CDR1 GTSNPN and CDR2 SVGIG (reference sequence).

This clonotype was counted only a few times. The V call is TRBV28, the J call TRBJ2-7, with TRBD2 identical over 12 bases. The CDR3 length is 15 residues. With V trimmed by 3 bases and J by 6 bases, 6 bases remained unmatched. Per the germline V gene, CDR1 is MDHEN and CDR2 is SYDVKM. The CDR3: CASSFSSSGRVEQYF. Written as DNA, the CDR3 is TGTGCCAGCAGTTTTTCCTCTAGCGGGAGGGTCGAGCAGTACTTC.

This chain uses TRBV5-5 with TRBJ2-1; D is possibly TRBD1 (6 bases). This CDR3 is built from 18 residues. Germline CDR1 reads SGHKS; CDR2 reads YYEKEE (reference sequence). The V end was cut by 0 bases, the J end by 0 bases, with 16 bases between. As DNA, the CDR3 is TGTGCCAGCAGCTTGGCGGGAACTGGGGGCGGCTCCTACAATGAGCAGTTCTTC. Its translation is CASSLAGTGGGSYNEQFF.

The rearrangement uses TRBV20-1 and TRBJ2-5, with 7 bases aligning to TRBD1. Germline V gives CDR1 DFQATT, CDR2 SNEGSKA (reference sequence). This CDR3 is built from 15 residues. V lost 4 bases, J lost 2 bases, and 10 bases stayed unmatched. The CDR3 DNA follows: TGCAGTGCTAACATGGGGACAGCGAAACAAGAGACCCAGTACTTC. Translating it yields CSANMGTAKQETQYF.

This clonotype has at least ten counts. This chain joins TRBV28 and TRBJ1-3, with 9 bases lining up with TRBD1. The germline gives CDR1 MDHEN, CDR2 SYDVKM. The CDR3 runs to 19 residues. The junction had 13 bases not matched to a gene; V was cut back by 3 bases and J by 1 base. CDR3 residues: CASSFGRDRVGGSGNTIYF. CDR3 in DNA: TGTGCCAGCAGTTTCGGGCGGGACAGGGTAGGAGGATCTGGAAACACCATATATTTT. The entire variable domain, with the rest obtained from reference TRBV28 and TRBJ1-3, is as follows: DVKVTQSSRYLVKRTGEKVFLECVQDMDHENMFWYRQDPGLGLRLIYFSYDVKMKEKGDIPEGYSVSREKKERFSLILESASTNQTSMYLCASSFGRDRVGGSGNTIYFGEGSWLTVV.

This clonotype occurred many times. The chain joins TRBV5-1 to TRBJ2-1; 9 nucleotides align to TRBD1. The CDR3 consists of 15 residues. The V and J ends lost 2 bases and 6 bases, in that order; junction bases with no gene match: 6. CDR1 SGHRS and CDR2 YFSETQ come from the germline V gene. The CDR3 DNA is TGCGCCAGCAGCTTAACCGGGACAGGGAGCAATGAGCAGTTCTTC. Translation: CASSLTGTGSNEQFF.

This clonotype was observed many times. The V call is TRBV7-9, the J call TRBJ2-1, with no clear D. Trimming stripped 8 bases from V and 7 bases from J, with 6 bases between. CDR1 and CDR2 from the germline V gene are SEHNR and FQNEAQ (reference sequence). The CDR3 has 10 residues. The CDR3 here is CASQGNEQFF. The DNA for the CDR3 is TGTGCCAGCCAAGGGAATGAGCAGTTCTTC.

The rearrangement joins TRBV20-1 to TRBJ2-1, with 11 nucleotides matching TRBD1. Per germline, CDR1 DFQATT and CDR2 SNEGSKA (reference sequence). This CDR3 is 15 amino acids long. The trim removed 6 bases at V and 6 bases at J, leaving 10 bases unmatched. CDR3 sequence reads: CSAPRRDRGTNEQFF. CDR3 sequence (DNA): TGCAGTGCACCGCGCCGGGACAGGGGGACCAATGAGCAGTTCTTC.

This clonotype occurred a few times. V is TRBV5-1 and J is TRBJ1-1, with TRBD1 matching over 10 bases. This CDR3 is built from 15 residues. V was clipped by 3 bases and J by 4 bases; unmatched bases: 6. In germline, CDR1 is SGHRS, CDR2 YFSETQ. CDR3 loop: CASSSAGTGATEAFF. The CDR3 nucleotides read TGCGCCAGCAGCTCCGCCGGGACAGGGGCCACTGAAGCTTTCTTT.